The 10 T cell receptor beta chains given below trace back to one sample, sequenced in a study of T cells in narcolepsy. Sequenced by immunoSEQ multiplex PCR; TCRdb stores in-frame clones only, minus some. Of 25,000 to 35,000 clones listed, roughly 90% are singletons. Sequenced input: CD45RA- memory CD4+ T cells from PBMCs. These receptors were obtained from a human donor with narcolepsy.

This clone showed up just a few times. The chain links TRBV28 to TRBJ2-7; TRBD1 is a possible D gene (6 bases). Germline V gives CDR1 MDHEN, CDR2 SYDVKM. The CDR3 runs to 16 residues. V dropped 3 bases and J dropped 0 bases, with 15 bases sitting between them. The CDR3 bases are TGTGCCAGCAGTTTCCGACTGGACAGCCTCTCCTACGAGCAGTACTTC. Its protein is CASSFRLDSLSYEQYF.

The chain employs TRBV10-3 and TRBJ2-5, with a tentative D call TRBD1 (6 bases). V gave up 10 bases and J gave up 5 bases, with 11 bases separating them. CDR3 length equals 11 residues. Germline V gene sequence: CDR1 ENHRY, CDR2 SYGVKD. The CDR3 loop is CATLQGETQYF. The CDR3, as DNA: TGTGCCACCCTCCAGGGGGAGACCCAGTACTTC.

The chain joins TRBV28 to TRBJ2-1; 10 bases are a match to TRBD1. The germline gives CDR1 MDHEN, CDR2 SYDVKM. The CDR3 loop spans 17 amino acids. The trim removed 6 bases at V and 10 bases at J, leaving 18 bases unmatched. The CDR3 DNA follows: TGTGCCAGCAGACCCGAATCTACGGACAGGGGGATAGGAGAGCAGTTCTTC. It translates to CASRPESTDRGIGEQFF.

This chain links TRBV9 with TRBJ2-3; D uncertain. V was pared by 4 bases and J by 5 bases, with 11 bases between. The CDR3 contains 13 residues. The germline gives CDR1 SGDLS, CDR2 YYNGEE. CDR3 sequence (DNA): TGTGCCAGCAGCAAAGAGCCCCTAGATACGCAGTATTTT. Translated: CASSKEPLDTQYF.

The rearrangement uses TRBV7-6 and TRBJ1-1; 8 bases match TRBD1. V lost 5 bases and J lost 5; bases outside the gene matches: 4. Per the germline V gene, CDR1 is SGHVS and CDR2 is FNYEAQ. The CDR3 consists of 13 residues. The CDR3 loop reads CASSPTGGTEAFF. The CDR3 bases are TGTGCCAGCAGCCCCACAGGGGGGACTGAAGCTTTCTTT.

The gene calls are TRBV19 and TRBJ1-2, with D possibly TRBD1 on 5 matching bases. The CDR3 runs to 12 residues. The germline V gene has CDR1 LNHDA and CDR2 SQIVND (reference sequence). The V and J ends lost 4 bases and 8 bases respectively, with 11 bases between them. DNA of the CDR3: TGTGCCAGTAGTAATATCGGGGACGGCTACACCTTC. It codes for CASSNIGDGYTF.

Written as DNA, the CDR3 is TGTGCCAGCAGTACCGGGACAGACGTCAATGAGCAGTTCTTC. The encoded protein is CASSTGTDVNEQFF. This chain uses TRBV27 with TRBJ2-1, with 7 positions matching TRBD1. With 5 bases clipped from V and 6 bases from J, the junction kept 7 bases outside the gene matches. The CDR3 is made up of 14 amino acids. The germline gives CDR1 MNHEY, CDR2 SMNVEV (reference sequence).

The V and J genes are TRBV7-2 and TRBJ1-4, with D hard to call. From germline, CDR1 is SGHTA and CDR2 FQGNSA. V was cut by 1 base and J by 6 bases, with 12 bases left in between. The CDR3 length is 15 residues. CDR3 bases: TGTGCCAGCAGCTTAGGGGCAAGGCGCGATGAAAAACTGTTTTTT. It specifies CASSLGARRDEKLFF.

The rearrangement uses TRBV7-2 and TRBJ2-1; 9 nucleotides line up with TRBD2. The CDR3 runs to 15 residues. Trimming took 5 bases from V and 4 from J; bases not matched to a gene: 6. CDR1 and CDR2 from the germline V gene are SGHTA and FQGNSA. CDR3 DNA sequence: TGTGCCAGCAGCGCGGGGGGGCTCGTGTACAATGAGCAGTTCTTC. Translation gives CASSAGGLVYNEQFF.

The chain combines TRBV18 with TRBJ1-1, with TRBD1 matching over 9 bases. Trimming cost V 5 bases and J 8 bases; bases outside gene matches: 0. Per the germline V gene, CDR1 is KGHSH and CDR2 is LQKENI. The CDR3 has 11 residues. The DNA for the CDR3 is TGTGCCAGCTCAACAGGGGGCGAAGCTTTCTTT. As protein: CASSTGGEAFF.